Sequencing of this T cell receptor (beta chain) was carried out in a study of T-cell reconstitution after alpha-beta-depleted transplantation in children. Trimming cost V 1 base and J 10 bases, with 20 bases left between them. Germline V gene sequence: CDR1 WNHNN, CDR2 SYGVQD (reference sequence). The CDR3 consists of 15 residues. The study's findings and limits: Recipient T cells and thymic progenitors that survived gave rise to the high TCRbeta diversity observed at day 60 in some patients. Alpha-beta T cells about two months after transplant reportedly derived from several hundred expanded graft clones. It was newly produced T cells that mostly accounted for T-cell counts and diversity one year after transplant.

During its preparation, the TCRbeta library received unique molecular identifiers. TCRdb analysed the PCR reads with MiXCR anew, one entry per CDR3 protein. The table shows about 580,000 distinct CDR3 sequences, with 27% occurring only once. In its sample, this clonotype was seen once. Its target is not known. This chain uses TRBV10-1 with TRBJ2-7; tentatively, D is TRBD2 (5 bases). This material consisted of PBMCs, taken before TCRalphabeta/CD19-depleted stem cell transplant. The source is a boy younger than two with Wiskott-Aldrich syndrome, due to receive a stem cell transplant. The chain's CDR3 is CASSEWGTGIGDQYF. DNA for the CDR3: TGCGCCAGCAGTGAGTGGGGTACGGGGATCGGCGACCAGTACTTC.